Detailed here is one T cell receptor beta chain. Its target is not known. The authors extracted RNA and reverse transcribed it into cDNA as the sequencing template. TCRdb's table, derived via immunoSEQ multiplex PCR, lists solely in-frame clones and lacks some. The sample records about 150,000 clones, around 55% being singletons. Separation by sorting yielded CD4+ and CD8+ T cells from PBMCs. Trimming removed 1 base from V and 5 bases from J, with 14 bases in between. Looked up from germline, CDR1 is KGHSH and CDR2 is LQKENI. The CDR3 is 15 amino acids. The data stem from a study of CD8+ T cells in alopecia areata. Study outcomes and limitations: Lesional scalp displayed greater clonality than normal scalp, most notably in alopecia totalis/universalis. Among patients, TCR sharing was less clear than in mice, a difference possibly due in part to HLA diversity in the patient population.

The sequence was collected from a human donor in good health. The chain carries TRBV18 and TRBJ2-5; the D gene is possibly TRBD1 (6 bases). Sequencing was carried out using CD4+ T cells sorted from blood. Here the CDR3 DNA reads TGTGCCAGCTCACCACGGGCAGGGGCGGAGGAGACCCAGTACTTC. Its translation is CASSPRAGAEETQYF.